The T cell receptor beta chain described here comes from a study of OX40 agonist ivuxolimab in advanced cancers. Remarks on this clone: The antigen remains undetermined. The same CDR3 also results from other DNA sequences found in this sample.

This CDR3 has 14 residues. Germline V gene sequence: CDR1 SGHRS, CDR2 YFSETQ. V shed 0 bases and J shed 8 bases, with 14 bases lying between them. The protocol was immunoSEQ multiplex PCR, while the TCRdb copy is restricted to in-frame clones and leaves out a portion. Of fewer than 65,000 clones listed, roughly nine tenths are singletons. Study-wide results and caveats: Circulating CD4+ and CD8+ T cells showed clonal expansion by week 6 at 0.1 to 3.0 mg/kg. There were also nonresponders showing low normalized T-cell clonal expansion.

The chain uses TRBV5-1 and TRBJ1-2; maybe TRBD1 (5 bases). The clonotype comes from an adult with an advanced solid tumor such as melanoma, head and neck, liver or kidney cancer. Sample: CD4+ or CD8+ T cells sorted from blood, taken in a trial of the OX40 agonist ivuxolimab. Here the CDR3 DNA reads TGCGCCAGCAGCTTGGGGCCGGGGGAGGGGGGCTACACCTTC. It is translated as CASSLGPGEGGYTF.